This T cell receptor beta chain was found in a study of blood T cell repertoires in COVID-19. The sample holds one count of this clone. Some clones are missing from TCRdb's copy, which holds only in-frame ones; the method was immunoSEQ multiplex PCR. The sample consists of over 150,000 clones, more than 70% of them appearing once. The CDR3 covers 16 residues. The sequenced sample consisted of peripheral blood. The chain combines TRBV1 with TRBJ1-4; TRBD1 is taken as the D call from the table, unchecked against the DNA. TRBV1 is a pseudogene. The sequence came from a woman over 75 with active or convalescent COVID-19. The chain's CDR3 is CTSTPPGTGEDEKLFF. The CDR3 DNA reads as TGCACCAGCACCCCCCCCGGGACAGGGGAGGACGAAAAACTGTTTTTT.